This T cell receptor (beta chain) came from a study of blood T cell repertoires in COVID-19. Turning to the study itself: The analysed material was cDNA or gDNA that came from T cells, B-cell-depleted T cells, or PBMCs.

Living in under 30 US areas, the participants were between roughly 18 and 90 years of age. V lost 5 bases and J 2 bases, leaving 15 bases between the germline ends. This CDR3 region has 15 residues. CDR1 and CDR2 (germline): MNHEY, SMNVEV (reference sequence). Using immunoSEQ multiplex PCR, the repertoire was profiled, and TCRdb retains in-frame clones only, with some absent. The data contain 260,000 or so clones, about 85% of them singletons. The chain carries TRBV27 and TRBJ2-5; D gene ambiguous. This TCR was sampled from a woman aged 50 to 60 who had recovered from COVID-19. Sequenced material: PBMCs or T cells enriched from blood (not recorded which). The CDR3 bases are TGTGCCAGCAGTCCCCTCGTCCGCAGACAAGAGACCCAGTACTTC. This translates into CASSPLVRRQETQYF.